The following is a T cell receptor (beta chain) sequence with its context. V was trimmed by 4 bases and J by 6 bases, leaving 12 bases between them. This CDR3 comprises 13 residues. The germline gives CDR1 MDHEN, CDR2 SYDVKM. Profiling relied on immunoSEQ multiplex PCR, and the TCRdb table lists in-frame clones only, not all of them. The table includes roughly 11,000 clones, about 86% detected once. This specimen comes from a study of OX40 agonist ivuxolimab in advanced cancers. This clonotype was sampled from an adult with an advanced solid tumor such as melanoma, head and neck, liver or kidney cancer. Material: CD4+ or CD8+ T cells sorted from blood, obtained in a trial of the OX40 agonist ivuxolimab. This chain connects TRBV28 to TRBJ1-2; D is unresolved. In DNA form, the CDR3 reads TGTGCCAGCAGTTCAACTATTTCGAATGGCTACACCTTC. It translates to CASSSTISNGYTF.